Presented here are 12 T cell receptor beta chains from one specimen sequenced in a study of STAT5B mutations in CD4+ large granular lymphocyte leukemia. Clones were sequenced by immunoSEQ multiplex PCR, and TCRdb holds only the in-frame ones, with some missing. In the table there are approximately 24,000 clones, around 76% of which are singletons. Sequencing input: CD4+ T cells from blood buffy coats. The origin of the receptors is a human donor in good health.

This chain links TRBV7-9 with TRBJ2-5; TRBD1 aligns across 10 bases. The DNA end is more similar to TRBJ2-7, so the J call may be wrong. The CDR3 totals 13 residues. In germline, CDR1 is SEHNR, CDR2 FQNEAQ (reference sequence). Here the CDR3 reads CATTGGDGYEQYF. CDR3 nucleotide sequence: TGTGCCACGACAGGGGGCGACGGCTACGAGCAGTACTTC.

The rearrangement links TRBV7-2 to TRBJ2-7; D is possibly TRBD2 (7 bases). This CDR3 region has 16 residues. Trimming stripped 5 bases from V and 0 bases from J, with 17 bases between. Germline V gene lookup returns CDR1 SGHTA and CDR2 FQGNSA. The CDR3 reads CASSPGGQGRSYEQYF. The CDR3 DNA reads TGTGCCAGCAGCCCCGGGGGGCAGGGGCGCTCCTACGAGCAGTACTTC.

The chain combines TRBV2 with TRBJ2-7, with 7 bases lining up with TRBD2. CDR3 length: 13 amino acids. The germline V gene has CDR1 SNHLY and CDR2 FYNNEI. The V gene end was trimmed by 10 bases and the J gene end by 6 bases; junction bases not matched to a gene: 12. The CDR3 protein is CATTAGVMGEQYF. The DNA of the CDR3 is TGTGCCACCACCGCGGGGGTCATGGGCGAGCAGTACTTC. The entire variable domain, with the rest obtained from reference TRBV2 and TRBJ2-7, is as follows: EPEVTQTPSHQVTQMGQEVILRCVPISNHLYFYWYRQILGQKVEFLVSFYNNEISEKSEIFDDQFSVERPDGSNFTLKIRSTKLEDSAMYFCATTAGVMGEQYFGPGTRLTVT.

This rearrangement joins TRBV6-1 to TRBJ1-1, with 8 bases aligning to TRBD1. J was trimmed by 6 bases and V by 7 bases; bases with no gene match: 7. This CDR3 spans 13 amino acids. Germline assignment: CDR1 MNHNS and CDR2 SASEGT. The CDR3 DNA reads TGTGCCAGCACCCTCGACAGGGGAGCTGAAGCTTTCTTT. Translating it yields CASTLDRGAEAFF.

The chain's CDR3 is CASSPSKGEETQYF. The DNA of the CDR3 is TGCGCCAGCAGCCCGAGTAAGGGCGAAGAGACCCAGTACTTC. V usage is TRBV5-1 and J usage is TRBJ2-5; D gene unclear. The V end lost 4 bases, the J end lost 3 bases, and 13 bases lay between the germline ends. CDR3 length equals 14 residues. CDR1 SGHRS and CDR2 YFSETQ come from the germline V gene. Full variable domain (missing parts from reference TRBV5-1 and TRBJ2-5): KAGVTQTPRYLIKTRGQQVTLSCSPISGHRSVSWYQQTPGQGLQFLFEYFSETQRNKGNFPGRFSGRQFSNSRSEMNVSTLELGDSALYLCASSPSKGEETQYFGPGTRLLVL.

This chain connects TRBV2 to TRBJ2-7, with 8 bases aligning to TRBD1. V dropped 8 bases and J dropped 3; count of bases not matched to a gene: 3. Looked up from germline, CDR1 is SNHLY and CDR2 is FYNNEI. CDR3 length: 12 residues. Here the CDR3 reads CASGQGGYEQYF. The CDR3, as DNA: TGTGCCAGCGGACAGGGCGGCTACGAGCAGTACTTC.

This chain joins TRBV5-4 and TRBJ1-2; D not certain. This CDR3 has 13 residues. The ends were cut back, 3 bases at V and 7 bases at J, with 13 bases in the middle. Germline V gives CDR1 SGHNT, CDR2 YYREEE (reference sequence). CDR3 DNA sequence: TGTGCCAGCAGCTCTTCCAACCTCATTGGCTACACCTTC. This codes for CASSSSNLIGYTF.

The V and J genes are TRBV7-9 and TRBJ2-5, with D maybe TRBD2 (6 bases). Germline loops: CDR1 SEHNR, CDR2 FQNEAQ (reference sequence). Trimming removed 2 bases from V and 9 bases from J, with 10 bases in between. There are 12 residues in the CDR3. The CDR3 loop reads CASSLPSDPQYF. The DNA of the CDR3 is TGTGCCAGCAGCTTACCTAGCGATCCCCAGTACTTC.

The V call is TRBV28, the J call TRBJ1-1, with 9 bases matching TRBD1. The CDR3 is 16 amino acids. Germline CDR1 MDHEN, CDR2 SYDVKM. Germline trimming cut 5 bases from V and 3 bases from J; bases unmatched to any gene: 10. The DNA for the CDR3 is TGTGCCAGCAGTATACCACAGGGGGCGGGGGACACTGAAGCTTTCTTT. Protein sequence: CASSIPQGAGDTEAFF.

The CDR3 region is CASKKGEKLFF. The CDR3 DNA is TGTGCCAGCAAGAAAGGTGAAAAACTGTTTTTT. The chain uses TRBV25-1 and TRBJ1-4; no clear D. Germline V CDR1 and CDR2: MGHDK, SYGVNS. This CDR3 is 11 amino acids long. Deletions cut 7 bases from V and 7 bases from J, with 7 bases between.

The chain couples TRBV6-6 to TRBJ1-1; weak D call: TRBD1 (6 bases). From germline, CDR1 is MNHNY and CDR2 SVGAGI (reference sequence). CDR3 length: 14 amino acids. V gave up 4 bases and J gave up 1 base, with 10 bases separating them. The CDR3 is CASSSTGPNTEAFF. The CDR3 region has the DNA TGTGCCAGCAGTTCCACAGGGCCGAACACTGAAGCTTTCTTT.

This clone was seen a handful of times. V is TRBV28 and J is TRBJ1-2; the D gene is possibly TRBD1 (6 bases). Germline V gives CDR1 MDHEN, CDR2 SYDVKM. V lost 2 bases and J lost 8, with 15 bases in between. The CDR3 contains 14 residues. CDR3 protein: CASSLSGGRRGYTF. The CDR3 DNA reads TGTGCCAGCAGTTTAAGTGGGGGGCGCCGAGGCTACACCTTC.